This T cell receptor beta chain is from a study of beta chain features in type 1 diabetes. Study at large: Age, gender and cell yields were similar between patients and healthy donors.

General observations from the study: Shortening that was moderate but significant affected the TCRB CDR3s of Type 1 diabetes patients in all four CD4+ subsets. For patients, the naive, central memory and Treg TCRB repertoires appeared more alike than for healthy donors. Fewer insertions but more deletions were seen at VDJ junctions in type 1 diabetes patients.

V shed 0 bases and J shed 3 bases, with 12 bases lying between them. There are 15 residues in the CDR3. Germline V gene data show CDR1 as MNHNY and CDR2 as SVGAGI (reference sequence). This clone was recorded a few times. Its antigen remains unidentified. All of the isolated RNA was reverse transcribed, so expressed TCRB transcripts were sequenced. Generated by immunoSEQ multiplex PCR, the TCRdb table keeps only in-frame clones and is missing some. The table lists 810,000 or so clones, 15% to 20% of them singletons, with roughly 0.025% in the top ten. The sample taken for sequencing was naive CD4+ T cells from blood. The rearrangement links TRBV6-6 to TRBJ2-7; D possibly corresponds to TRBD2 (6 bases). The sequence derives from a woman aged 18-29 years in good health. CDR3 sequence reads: CASSYSGGLGYEQYF. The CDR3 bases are TGTGCCAGCAGTTACTCGGGGGGTTTGGGCTACGAGCAGTACTTC.